Shown below are 30 T cell receptor beta chains from a single sample sequenced in a study of shared T cell receptors in the human thymus. Clones were read by immunoSEQ multiplex PCR, and TCRdb kept only the in-frame ones, dropping some. The sample carries under 450,000 clones, more than 85% recorded once. The sequencing sample was made of thymocytes. The source is a human donor.

The chain is built from TRBV7-3 and TRBJ2-3; TRBD2 agrees at 13 bases. The germline V gene encodes CDR1 SGHTA and CDR2 FQGTGA. The CDR3 extends over 17 amino acids. The ends lost 1 base at V and 9 bases at J; junction bases unmatched: 10. The DNA for the CDR3 is TGTGCCAGCAGCTTAAAGGGACTAGCGGGACCACTTGAGACGCAGTATTTT. As protein: CASSLKGLAGPLETQYF. The whole variable domain, remainder taken from reference TRBV7-3 and TRBJ2-3, is GAGVSQTPSNKVTEKGKYVELRCDPISGHTALYWYRQSLGQGPEFLIYFQGTGAADDSGLPNDRFFAVRPEGSVSTLKIQRTERGDSAVYLCASSLKGLAGPLETQYFGPGTRLTVL.

DNA of the CDR3: TGTGCCAGCAGCGTACGCGGCACAGATACGCAGTATTTT. Translated: CASSVRGTDTQYF. The rearrangement uses TRBV9 and TRBJ2-3, with D unclear. Germline assignment: CDR1 SGDLS and CDR2 YYNGEE. The CDR3 contains 13 residues. V dropped 1 base and J dropped 1 base, with 4 bases sitting between them.

This clone has just a few counts. The J gene is TRBJ1-5, the V gene TRBV19; D possibly corresponds to TRBD1 (6 bases). CDR1 is LNHDA, CDR2 SQIVND, per germline (reference sequence). Trimming shortened V by 6 bases and J by 2 bases, and 11 bases separated the two germline ends. This CDR3 comprises 14 residues. The CDR3 DNA sequence: TGTGCCAGTAGGCCGACAGGCTGCAATCAGCCCCAGCATTTT. The encoded protein is CASRPTGCNQPQHF.

The chain employs TRBV7-8 and TRBJ2-3; 8 nucleotides agree with TRBD2. CDR1 is SGHVS and CDR2 is FQNEAQ in the germline V gene. This CDR3 has 16 residues. The junction had 3 bases not matched to a gene; V was cut back by 1 base and J by 0 bases. CDR3 sequence (DNA): TGTGCCAGCAGCTTAGAGGCTAGCGGGAGCACAGATACGCAGTATTTT. Amino acid sequence: CASSLEASGSTDTQYF. Filled out from reference TRBV7-8 and TRBJ2-3, the complete variable domain reads GAGVSQSPRYKVAKRGQDVALRCDPISGHVSLFWYQQALGQGPEFLTYFQNEAQLDKSGLPSDRFFAERPEGSVSTLKIQRTQQEDSAVYLCASSLEASGSTDTQYFGPGTRLTVL.

The chain uses TRBV12-1 and TRBJ1-3; the table's D call of TRBD1 was not tested on the DNA. TRBV12-1 is marked as a pseudogene. This CDR3 region has 16 residues. CDR3 sequence (DNA): TGTGCCACCAACGCAAGACAGGGGCTCTCTGGAAACACCATATATTTT. This translates into CATNARQGLSGNTIYF.

The rearrangement uses TRBV29-1 and TRBJ2-7, with a possible D match to TRBD2 (7 bases). The V gene's germline CDR1 is SQVTM and CDR2 ANQGSEA. The V end lost 7 bases, the J end lost 3 bases, and 16 bases lay between the germline ends. CDR3 length: 13 amino acids. CDR3 sequence: CSGGGGGDYEQYF. In nucleotides, the CDR3 is TGCAGCGGGGGGGGCGGAGGCGACTACGAGCAGTACTTC.

V gene TRBV7-2 combines with J gene TRBJ1-5; 9 bases match TRBD1. CDR3 length equals 17 residues. V dropped 0 bases and J dropped 6; count of bases not matched to a gene: 9. The germline V gene encodes CDR1 SGHTA and CDR2 FQGNSA. CDR3 in amino acids: CASSLAGQGELGQPQHF. CDR3 nucleotides: TGTGCCAGCAGCTTAGCGGGACAGGGTGAATTGGGTCAGCCCCAGCATTTT.

This clone occurred a few times. This rearrangement joins TRBV29-1 to TRBJ2-3; 13 bases map to TRBD2. Germline V gene sequence: CDR1 SQVTM, CDR2 ANQGSEA. Unmatched junction bases numbered 13, after V lost 1 base and J lost 6 bases. The CDR3 consists of 18 residues. CDR3 bases: TGCAGCGTTGAAGCGGACCTAGGACTAGCGGGAGTGGGCGATACGCAGTATTTT. This codes for CSVEADLGLAGVGDTQYF.

This chain links TRBV11-2 with TRBJ1-5; D not certain. The V end was cut by 5 bases, the J end by 3 bases, with 17 bases between. Germline V lookup: CDR1 SGHAT, CDR2 FQNNGV. This CDR3 comprises 16 residues. As DNA, the CDR3 is TGTGCCAGCAGCCATATGCGAGGCAGCATCAATCAGCCCCAGCATTTT. Translation: CASSHMRGSINQPQHF.

The genes are TRBV18 and TRBJ2-1; the D is unclear. V lost 5 bases, J lost 3 bases, and 14 bases lay in between. This CDR3 region has 15 residues. Germline CDR1 and CDR2: KGHSH and LQKENI. In DNA, the CDR3 is TGTGCCAGCTCATCGAATCGGACCTACTACAATGAGCAGTTCTTC. Amino acid sequence: CASSSNRTYYNEQFF. Complete variable domain (other parts from reference TRBV18 and TRBJ2-1): NAGVMQNPRHLVRRRGQEARLRCSPMKGHSHVYWYRQLPEEGLKFMVYLQKENIIDESGMPKERFSAEFPKEGPSILRIQQVVRGDSAAYFCASSSNRTYYNEQFFGPGTRLTVL.

The chain is built from TRBV5-6 and TRBJ2-7; 12 nucleotides match TRBD2. The germline gives CDR1 SGHDT, CDR2 YYEEEE. V shed 4 bases, J shed 4 bases, and the junction held 6 bases outside the gene matches. This CDR3 has 15 residues. This CDR3 reads CASSQGLAGLYEQYF. In DNA, the CDR3 is TGTGCCAGCAGCCAAGGACTAGCGGGACTGTACGAGCAGTACTTC.

V gene TRBV25-1 combines with J gene TRBJ2-1; 10 positions match TRBD2. There are 16 residues in the CDR3. Germline V lookup: CDR1 MGHDK, CDR2 SYGVNS. Unmatched junction bases numbered 8, after V lost 4 bases and J lost 5 bases. As DNA, the CDR3 is TGTGCCAGCAGTGGAGATAGCGGGAGGCAGGACAATGAGCAGTTCTTC. As protein: CASSGDSGRQDNEQFF.

This chain connects TRBV9 to TRBJ2-1; D uncertain. CDR3 length: 12 amino acids. Germline CDR1 reads SGDLS; CDR2 reads YYNGEE. The V end was cut by 3 bases, the J end by 3 bases, with 4 bases between. CDR3 sequence reads: CASSGRYNEQFF. The CDR3 coding sequence is TGTGCCAGCAGCGGCCGCTACAATGAGCAGTTCTTC.

This sequence joins TRBV7-9 and TRBJ2-2; TRBD1 might be the D (7 bases). The CDR3 length is 18 residues. Trimming removed 5 bases from V and 5 bases from J, with 24 bases in between. CDR1 is SEHNR, CDR2 FQNEAQ, per germline (reference sequence). The CDR3 coding sequence is TGTGCCAGCAGCCCCGGGCGGGGAGACAGGGCAACAACCGGGGAGCTGTTTTTT. Its translation: CASSPGRGDRATTGELFF.

CDR3 amino acids: CASPGQSLYEQYF. Here the CDR3 DNA reads TGTGCCAGCCCGGGACAGTCCCTCTACGAGCAGTACTTC. The genes are TRBV11-2 and TRBJ2-7; 7 nucleotides agree with TRBD1. The trim removed 8 bases at V and 3 bases at J, leaving 7 bases unmatched. The germline CDR1 and CDR2 sequences are SGHAT and FQNNGV. The CDR3 runs to 13 residues. The full variable domain, rest sourced from reference TRBV11-2 and TRBJ2-7, is EAGVAQSPRYKIIEKRQSVAFWCNPISGHATLYWYQQILGQGPKLLIQFQNNGVVDDSQLPKDRFSAERLKGVDSTLKIQPAKLEDSAVYLCASPGQSLYEQYFGPGTRLTVT.

The chain combines TRBV11-2 with TRBJ2-2, with 7 bases that match TRBD2. The germline CDR1 and CDR2 sequences are SGHAT and FQNNGV. The CDR3 runs to 18 residues. V shed 2 bases and J 0 bases; nucleotides not matched to a gene: 9. The CDR3 nucleotides are TGTGCCAGCAGCTTAAATTCCCTCAGCGGGGCGAACACCGGGGAGCTGTTTTTT. This codes for CASSLNSLSGANTGELFF.

The rearrangement uses TRBV15 and TRBJ2-1; a possible D gene is TRBD1 (7 bases). The CDR3 consists of 17 residues. Germline loops: CDR1 LNHNV, CDR2 YYDKDF (reference sequence). The V gene lost 6 bases and the J gene lost 5 bases, with 23 bases spanning the gap. The CDR3 spells CATRFDAGQGVNNEQFF. For the CDR3, the DNA is TGTGCCACCAGATTCGACGCGGGGCAGGGGGTAAACAATGAGCAGTTCTTC. The full variable domain, completed using reference TRBV15 and TRBJ2-1, is DAMVIQNPRYQVTQFGKPVTLSCSQTLNHNVMYWYQQKSSQAPKLLFHYYDKDFNNEADTPDNFQSRRPNTSFCFLDIRSPGLGDTAMYLCATRFDAGQGVNNEQFFGPGTRLTVL.

V is TRBV5-1 and J is TRBJ2-1; unclear D gene. The germline CDR1 and CDR2 sequences are SGHRS and YFSETQ. V gave up 6 bases and J gave up 9 bases, with 10 bases separating them. The CDR3 covers 11 residues. The CDR3: CASKWTAEQFF. CDR3 coding DNA: TGCGCCAGCAAATGGACGGCTGAGCAGTTCTTC.

The chain is built from TRBV15 and TRBJ1-2; possible D gene TRBD1, 6 bases. This CDR3 has 13 amino acids. V was clipped by 7 bases and J by 2 bases, with 11 bases between them. The germline V gene has CDR1 LNHNV and CDR2 YYDKDF (reference sequence). The CDR3 sequence: CATTQQGNYGYTF. The DNA for the CDR3 is TGTGCCACCACTCAACAGGGAAACTATGGCTACACCTTC.

J is TRBJ2-7 and V is TRBV10-1; D is unresolved. The CDR3 has 13 amino acids. Trimming pared 5 bases from V and 3 bases from J, leaving 11 bases between. Germline lookup yields CDR1 WNHNN and CDR2 SYGVQD (reference sequence). Here the CDR3 reads CASSTRLDYEQYF. CDR3 coding DNA: TGCGCCAGCAGTACTCGCCTTGACTACGAGCAGTACTTC.

The V gene is TRBV9, the J gene TRBJ2-1, with TRBD1 as a possible D gene (6 bases). CDR1 and CDR2 (germline): SGDLS, YYNGEE. Trimming took off 2 bases at V and 3 bases at J, with 9 bases between the two ends. The CDR3 sequence is 14 residues long. CDR3 sequence (DNA): TGTGCCAGCAGCGTGAACAGGGTCTACAATGAGCAGTTCTTC. Residues: CASSVNRVYNEQFF.

The genes are TRBV2 and TRBJ2-7; 7 bases are a match to TRBD1. The CDR3 is made up of 13 amino acids. V lost 2 bases, J lost 3 bases, and 1 base stayed unmatched. The germline V gene encodes CDR1 SNHLY and CDR2 FYNNEI. CDR3 DNA: TGTGCCAGCAGTGAACAGGGGGTCTACGAGCAGTACTTC. The encoded protein is CASSEQGVYEQYF.

CDR3: CASSFWGGRSPDTQYF. As DNA, the CDR3 is TGTGCCAGCAGTTTCTGGGGGGGGCGCTCCCCCGATACGCAGTATTTT. The chain carries TRBV27 and TRBJ2-3, with a tentative D call TRBD2 (7 bases). Germline CDR1 reads MNHEY; CDR2 reads SMNVEV (reference sequence). The CDR3 extends over 16 amino acids. Trimming removed 3 bases from V and 6 bases from J, with 19 bases in between.

The chain employs TRBV27 and TRBJ1-4; tentative D call: TRBD1 (5 bases). Trimming took off 6 bases at V and 2 bases at J, with 13 bases between the two ends. The CDR3 extends over 15 amino acids. The V gene's germline CDR1 is MNHEY and CDR2 SMNVEV (reference sequence). The CDR3 DNA is TGTGCCAGCAGGTCGCCAGGGACTACTAATGAAAAACTGTTTTTT. Translation gives CASRSPGTTNEKLFF.

This chain uses TRBV5-5 with TRBJ1-2; D not resolved. Between the trimmed V and J ends, which lost 1 base and 9 bases, there was a span of 25 bases. This CDR3 comprises 17 residues. From germline, CDR1 is SGHKS and CDR2 YYEKEE (reference sequence). The CDR3 DNA reads TGTGCCAGCAGCTTGTTGGTATTGGAGCGATGCGGCGAGTGCTACACCTTC. It translates to CASSLLVLERCGECYTF.

The chain couples TRBV11-2 to TRBJ2-1, with D possibly being TRBD1 or TRBD2 (5 bases each). This CDR3 region has 16 residues. Per germline, CDR1 SGHAT and CDR2 FQNNGV. Trimming took off 4 bases at V and 5 bases at J, with 18 bases between the two ends. The CDR3 is CASSSIGPGTHNEQFF. The CDR3 nucleotides are TGTGCCAGCAGCTCTATCGGCCCCGGGACCCACAATGAGCAGTTCTTC. Based on the CDR3 plus reference TRBV11-2 and TRBJ2-1, the full variable domain is EAGVAQSPRYKIIEKRQSVAFWCNPISGHATLYWYQQILGQGPKLLIQFQNNGVVDDSQLPKDRFSAERLKGVDSTLKIQPAKLEDSAVYLCASSSIGPGTHNEQFFGPGTRLTVL.

This clone was found once. Here the CDR3 reads CASSSVALAGGGTGELFF. The CDR3 region has the DNA TGCGCCAGCAGCTCCGTCGCACTAGCGGGAGGCGGCACCGGGGAGCTGTTTTTT. This chain joins TRBV5-1 and TRBJ2-2; TRBD2 aligns across 12 bases. V dropped 3 bases and J dropped 4; count of bases not matched to a gene: 10. CDR3 length: 18 amino acids. Germline values: CDR1 SGHRS, CDR2 YFSETQ.

The chain employs TRBV28 and TRBJ2-2; 8 nucleotides line up with TRBD1. The CDR3 has 16 amino acids. Germline CDR1 reads MDHEN; CDR2 reads SYDVKM. The ends lost 0 bases at V and 5 bases at J; junction bases unmatched: 5. The chain's CDR3 is CASSLCKTGGTGELFF. The CDR3 DNA reads TGTGCCAGCAGTTTATGCAAAACAGGGGGAACCGGGGAGCTGTTTTTT. The complete variable domain, with remaining parts taken from reference TRBV28 and TRBJ2-2, reads DVKVTQSSRYLVKRTGEKVFLECVQDMDHENMFWYRQDPGLGLRLIYFSYDVKMKEKGDIPEGYSVSREKKERFSLILESASTNQTSMYLCASSLCKTGGTGELFFGEGSRLTVL.

The chain has TRBV5-4 and TRBJ1-4, with D possibly being TRBD1 (5 bases). The V end lost 4 bases, the J end lost 4 bases, and 11 bases lay between the germline ends. Looked up from germline, CDR1 is SGHNT and CDR2 is YYREEE (reference sequence). CDR3 size: 14 residues. The DNA for the CDR3 is TGTGCCAGCAGCCGCGGTAGGGGTAATGAAAAACTGTTTTTT. This encodes CASSRGRGNEKLFF.

The chain is built from TRBV6-6 and TRBJ1-2; 8 bases are shared with TRBD1. The CDR3 is made up of 12 amino acids. Germline CDR1 and CDR2: MNHNY and SVGAGI (reference sequence). The junction had 7 bases not matched to a gene; V was cut back by 11 bases and J by 5 bases. The chain's CDR3 is CALGQERYGYTF. CDR3 DNA: TGTGCCCTGGGACAGGAAAGATATGGCTACACCTTC.